This TCR beta chain was identified in a study of beta chain features in type 1 diabetes. Study results and caveats: Shorter TCRB CDR3s, moderately but significantly so, marked every one of the four CD4+ subsets in Type 1 diabetes patients. Across patients, naive, central memory and Treg TCRB repertoires exhibited apparently greater similarity than was observed across healthy donors.

As to this clone: What it recognizes is unknown.

Staining for CD45RO/CCR7/CD25/CD127/CD95/CD27 allowed sorting of CD4+ naive, central memory, regulatory and stem cell-like memory cells. Of the isolated RNA, all was reverse transcribed, and so the sequenced material was expressed TCRB transcripts. Assay used: immunoSEQ multiplex PCR; TCRdb lists only in-frame clones, some missing. The data show about 360,000 clones, roughly 12% seen once. The sequenced sample was naive CD4+ T cells from blood. The origin of this receptor is a man in his late teens or twenties in good health.

CDR3 sequence: CAWTASDEKLFF. CDR3 coding DNA: TGTGCCTGGACCGCCTCAGATGAAAAACTGTTTTTT. The chain uses TRBV30 and TRBJ1-4, with unresolved D. With 4 bases removed from V and 6 bases from J, the gap between germline ends came to 9 bases. This CDR3 has 12 residues. Per the germline V gene, CDR1 is GTSNPN and CDR2 is SVGIG (reference sequence).